This entry lists 30 T cell receptor beta chains sequenced from one sample in a study of radiation and T cells in renal cell carcinoma. The data were produced by immunoSEQ multiplex PCR, yet TCRdb's version contains in-frame clones alone and is incomplete. Of some 150,000 clones in the sample, 83% were seen once. Specified time point: baseline pretreatment blood. Treatment reported: 15 Gy SBRT to primary tumor, nephrectomy 4 weeks later. The sequencing here drew on blood, taken from a patient whose treatment included radiotherapy and nephrectomy. The source of these receptors is a woman aged 45-65 years with renal cell carcinoma.

V is TRBV29-1 and J is TRBJ2-2, with D unresolved. The V gene's germline CDR1 is SQVTM and CDR2 ANQGSEA. The V and J ends lost 4 bases and 3 bases respectively, with 9 bases between them. This CDR3 spans 13 amino acids. The CDR3 spells CSVGQPYTGELFF. The CDR3 DNA is TGCAGCGTTGGACAACCCTACACCGGGGAGCTGTTTTTT.

This rearrangement joins TRBV15 to TRBJ2-2; D is unclear. V was pared by 0 bases and J by 4 bases, with 12 bases between. Germline values: CDR1 LNHNV, CDR2 YYDKDF (reference sequence). The CDR3 covers 16 residues. The CDR3 spells CATSRERARGTGELFF. The CDR3 DNA reads as TGTGCCACCAGCAGAGAAAGGGCCCGAGGCACCGGGGAGCTGTTTTTT.

This clone was detected only a few times. V is TRBV19 and J is TRBJ1-1; D unresolved. From germline, CDR1 is LNHDA and CDR2 SQIVND (reference sequence). Trimming removed 9 bases from V and 4 bases from J, with 18 bases in between. The CDR3 covers 14 residues. The CDR3 loop is CASAGRPVGTEAFF. CDR3 nucleotide sequence: TGTGCCAGCGCCGGTCGACCCGTGGGCACTGAAGCTTTCTTT.

This clone appeared once. The V call is TRBV6-5, the J call TRBJ1-5, with 7 bases aligning to TRBD1. Trimming removed 6 bases from V and 4 bases from J; junction bases left unmatched: 6. The germline CDR1 and CDR2 sequences are MNHEY and SVGAGI. The CDR3 has 14 residues. This chain's CDR3 is CASRTTGKNQPQHF. The CDR3 region has the DNA TGTGCCAGCAGAACGACAGGGAAGAATCAGCCCCAGCATTTT.

This chain uses TRBV5-4 with TRBJ1-5; TRBD1 might be the D (5 bases). The V and J ends lost 4 bases and 5 bases respectively, with 13 bases between them. CDR3 length equals 14 residues. Per the germline V gene, CDR1 is SGHNT and CDR2 is YYREEE (reference sequence). In nucleotides, the CDR3 is TGTGCCAGCAGCAGTGGGGGGAGTCATCAGCCCCAGCATTTT. Amino acid sequence: CASSSGGSHQPQHF.

The chain employs TRBV30 and TRBJ1-3; a possible D gene is TRBD1 (5 bases). V lost 0 bases and J 0 bases, leaving 9 bases between the germline ends. The CDR3 runs to 15 residues. CDR1 and CDR2 from the germline V gene are GTSNPN and SVGIG (reference sequence). As DNA, the CDR3 is TGTGCCTGGAGTGTGGGGGATATCTCTGGAAACACCATATATTTT. The encoded protein is CAWSVGDISGNTIYF.

The rearrangement uses TRBV5-6 and TRBJ1-2; the match to TRBD1 covers 8 bases. The CDR3 extends over 13 amino acids. CDR1 and CDR2 (germline): SGHDT, YYEEEE. V shed 5 bases and J 4 bases; nucleotides not matched to a gene: 4. For the CDR3, the DNA is TGTGCCAGCAGGTTGACAGGGGTCTATGGCTACACCTTC. This sequence encodes CASRLTGVYGYTF.

This rearrangement joins TRBV2 to TRBJ1-3; 7 bases agree with TRBD1. This CDR3 spans 13 amino acids. V dropped 6 bases and J dropped 4; count of bases not matched to a gene: 3. Germline CDR1 reads SNHLY; CDR2 reads FYNNEI. DNA for the CDR3: TGTGCCAGCAGGGAGGACAGGGGAAACACCATATATTTT. Translating gives CASREDRGNTIYF.

V usage is TRBV27 and J usage is TRBJ2-2; TRBD2 matches 7 bases. Looked up from germline, CDR1 is MNHEY and CDR2 is SMNVEV (reference sequence). CDR3 length equals 15 residues. Losses at the gene ends were 3 bases for V and 2 bases for J; bases not matched to a gene: 3. As DNA, the CDR3 is TGTGCCAGCAGTTTGGAGCGGGGTAACACCGGGGAGCTGTTTTTT. Protein product: CASSLERGNTGELFF.

The CDR3 DNA reads TGTGCCAGCAGCGTAATAACTAGCGGGGGGCAAAATGAGCAGTTCTTC. It encodes CASSVITSGGQNEQFF. This chain links TRBV9 with TRBJ2-1, with TRBD2 matching 12 bases. Germline V gene data show CDR1 as SGDLS and CDR2 as YYNGEE. V was clipped by 1 base and J by 7 bases; unmatched bases: 6. This CDR3 is 16 amino acids long.

This sequence joins TRBV6-5 and TRBJ1-2; a possible D gene is TRBD1 (6 bases). The V and J ends lost 6 bases and 8 bases respectively, with 22 bases between them. Germline V gene data show CDR1 as MNHEY and CDR2 as SVGAGI. This CDR3 has 15 residues. The CDR3 bases are TGTGCCAGCAGCCCCTCCGGGGGGGCTGGAAACGGCTACACCTTC. This encodes CASSPSGGAGNGYTF.

This clone is a singleton in its sample. The chain is built from TRBV6-1 and TRBJ2-3; 11 nucleotides agree with TRBD2. Unmatched junction bases numbered 5, after V lost 2 bases and J lost 4 bases. CDR1 MNHNS and CDR2 SASEGT come from the germline V gene. CDR3 length: 16 amino acids. The CDR3 nucleotides are TGTGCCAGCAGTGAATTTAGCGGGGGGGCGTCAGATACGCAGTATTTT. This codes for CASSEFSGGASDTQYF.

The V call is TRBV5-4, the J call TRBJ2-7; TRBD1 aligns across 7 bases. Trimming at V came to 3 bases and at J to 0 bases, leaving 6 bases not matched to a gene. Germline CDR1 is SGHNT and CDR2 is YYREEE (reference sequence). The CDR3 covers 15 residues. CDR3 amino acids: CASSSSGTDSYEQYF. CDR3 DNA sequence: TGTGCCAGCAGCTCCTCCGGGACAGACTCCTACGAGCAGTACTTC.

The V gene is TRBV5-1, the J gene TRBJ1-1; D might be TRBD1 (5 bases). Germline V CDR1 and CDR2: SGHRS, YFSETQ. The CDR3 is 15 residues long. Trimming stripped 4 bases from V and 3 bases from J, with 16 bases between. CDR3 nucleotide sequence: TGCGCCAGCAGCATGACCCTGGTGGGGGACACTGAAGCTTTCTTT. This translates into CASSMTLVGDTEAFF.

The CDR3 DNA reads TGTGCCAGTAGTTGGGGACAGGGATCGGAAAAACTGTTTTTT. Protein: CASSWGQGSEKLFF. This chain uses TRBV19 with TRBJ1-4, with TRBD1 matching 9 bases. There are 14 residues in the CDR3. Trimming cost V 5 bases and J 8 bases; bases outside gene matches: 6. The germline gives CDR1 LNHDA, CDR2 SQIVND (reference sequence). Looking up the rest from reference TRBV19 and TRBJ1-4 gives the full variable domain: DGGITQSPKYLFRKEGQNVTLSCEQNLNHDAMYWYRQDPGQGLRLIYYSQIVNDFQKGDIAEGYSVSREKKESFPLTVTSAQKNPTAFYLCASSWGQGSEKLFFGSGTQLSVL.

The chain links TRBV5-1 to TRBJ2-7; 10 bases line up with TRBD2. J gave up 7 bases and V 7 bases, and 8 bases lay outside the gene matches. CDR1 and CDR2 (germline): SGHRS, YFSETQ. CDR3 length equals 13 residues. CDR3 region: CASGLAGASEQYF. The DNA of the CDR3 is TGCGCCAGCGGTCTAGCGGGAGCGTCAGAGCAGTACTTC.

V is TRBV10-2 and J is TRBJ2-1, with 9 bases aligning to TRBD1. The J segment lost 5 bases and the V segment lost 5 bases, leaving 10 bases of the junction unmatched. CDR3 length: 16 amino acids. The V gene's germline CDR1 is WSHSY and CDR2 SAAADI. CDR3 protein: CASSFPGQGLNNEQFF. The CDR3 DNA follows: TGCGCCAGCAGTTTTCCTGGACAGGGGCTGAACAATGAGCAGTTCTTC.

The rearrangement links TRBV9 to TRBJ2-2, with D perhaps TRBD2 (6 bases). The CDR3 is made up of 14 amino acids. V was clipped by 6 bases and J by 6 bases, with 15 bases between them. Looked up from germline, CDR1 is SGDLS and CDR2 is YYNGEE. This CDR3 reads CASTVGWGAGELFF. The CDR3 DNA is TGTGCCAGCACTGTAGGCTGGGGGGCCGGGGAGCTGTTTTTT.

This chain joins TRBV30 and TRBJ1-1; 7 nucleotides match TRBD1. This CDR3 comprises 14 residues. Germline V lookup: CDR1 GTSNPN, CDR2 SVGIG (reference sequence). Trimming removed 4 bases from V and 5 bases from J; junction bases left unmatched: 10. The CDR3: CAWNEEGARTEAFF. In DNA form, the CDR3 reads TGTGCCTGGAACGAGGAGGGGGCGCGGACTGAAGCTTTCTTT.

J is TRBJ2-5 and V is TRBV5-4, with D perhaps matching TRBD2 (5 bases). V gave up 1 base and J gave up 5 bases, with 12 bases separating them. This CDR3 contains 14 residues. Germline CDR1 reads SGHNT; CDR2 reads YYREEE (reference sequence). CDR3 region: CASSLRSGKETQYF. DNA for the CDR3: TGTGCCAGCAGCTTGAGATCGGGGAAGGAGACCCAGTACTTC.

This clone was detected only a few times. This same CDR3 is encoded by further DNA sequences in the sample. The chain employs TRBV28 and TRBJ2-7; D is unclear. Germline CDR1 MDHEN, CDR2 SYDVKM. This CDR3 has 11 residues. Trimming pared 3 bases from V and 4 bases from J, leaving 4 bases between. The DNA for the CDR3 is TGTGCCAGCAGTTTCAGGTACGAGCAGTACTTC. Translating it yields CASSFRYEQYF.

V gene TRBV7-2 combines with J gene TRBJ1-5; a possible D gene is TRBD1 (5 bases). Trimming pared 1 base from V and 9 bases from J, leaving 13 bases between. The CDR3 has 14 amino acids. Germline V gives CDR1 SGHTA, CDR2 FQGNSA. The CDR3 DNA reads TGTGCCAGCAGCTTAGAAGAGGGGCTTACGCCCCAGCATTTT. Amino acids: CASSLEEGLTPQHF.

J is TRBJ2-1 and V is TRBV25-1, with 13 bases lining up with TRBD2. The V and J ends lost 2 bases and 2 bases, in that order; junction bases with no gene match: 6. The CDR3 sequence is 18 residues long. Germline V gene sequence: CDR1 MGHDK, CDR2 SYGVNS. The CDR3 region has the DNA TGTGCCAGCAGTGAAGGCTTTGGGACTAGCGGGACCTACAATGAGCAGTTCTTC. Amino acid sequence: CASSEGFGTSGTYNEQFF.

J is TRBJ2-1 and V is TRBV4-1; TRBD1 might be the D (5 bases). The germline gives CDR1 MGHRA, CDR2 YSYEKL. CDR3 size: 12 residues. Trimming took off 7 bases at V and 9 bases at J, with 13 bases between the two ends. The CDR3 coding sequence is TGCGCCAGCAAAAAGCAGGGCGGTGAGCAGTTCTTC. Amino acid sequence: CASKKQGGEQFF.

The rearrangement links TRBV5-1 to TRBJ1-4; 10 positions agree with TRBD1. The ends lost 5 bases at V and 5 bases at J; junction bases unmatched: 0. CDR3 length: 13 amino acids. The germline CDR1 and CDR2 sequences are SGHRS and YFSETQ. Here the CDR3 DNA reads TGCGCCAGCAGGGGACAGGGGAATGAAAAACTGTTTTTT. It translates to CASRGQGNEKLFF.

The chain has TRBV5-6 and TRBJ1-2; D ambiguous. The CDR3 extends over 14 amino acids. Trimming removed 2 bases at V and 3 bases at J, with 11 bases between. Germline V gene data show CDR1 as SGHDT and CDR2 as YYEEEE. CDR3 sequence reads: CASSFLGTDYGYTF. DNA for the CDR3: TGTGCCAGCAGCTTCCTCGGCACGGACTATGGCTACACCTTC.

The chain uses TRBV29-1 and TRBJ1-1; D may be TRBD1 (5 bases). Germline V gene lookup returns CDR1 SQVTM and CDR2 ANQGSEA. This CDR3 comprises 12 residues. The V end was cut by 0 bases, the J end by 8 bases, with 10 bases between. CDR3 residues: CSVEESGGEAFF. The CDR3 nucleotides are TGCAGCGTTGAAGAGTCGGGGGGGGAAGCTTTCTTT. The full variable domain, completed using reference TRBV29-1 and TRBJ1-1, is SAVISQKPSRDICQRGTSLTIQCQVDSQVTMMFWYRQQPGQSLTLIATANQGSEATYESGFVIDKFPISRPNLTFSTLTVSNMSPEDSSIYLCSVEESGGEAFFGQGTRLTVV.

The chain combines TRBV19 with TRBJ2-7; D unresolved. V shed 5 bases and J shed 4 bases, with 9 bases lying between them. The germline V gene encodes CDR1 LNHDA and CDR2 SQIVND (reference sequence). This CDR3 spans 12 amino acids. For the CDR3, the DNA is TGTGCCAGTAGTCTTCGGCGTTACGAGCAGTACTTC. This codes for CASSLRRYEQYF. The full variable domain, in which reference TRBV19 and TRBJ2-7 provide the parts outside the CDR3, is DGGITQSPKYLFRKEGQNVTLSCEQNLNHDAMYWYRQDPGQGLRLIYYSQIVNDFQKGDIAEGYSVSREKKESFPLTVTSAQKNPTAFYLCASSLRRYEQYFGPGTRLTVT.

This clone has a handful of counts. CDR3 in amino acids: CASSLGADRTDTQYF. The DNA for the CDR3 is TGCGCCAGCAGCCTTGGGGCGGACCGCACAGATACGCAGTATTTT. This rearrangement joins TRBV4-3 to TRBJ2-3, with D possibly being TRBD1 (5 bases). From germline, CDR1 is LGHNA and CDR2 YSLEER. This CDR3 has 15 residues. V lost 4 bases and J 1 base, leaving 12 bases between the germline ends.

The chain couples TRBV6-1 to TRBJ2-3; possibly TRBD1 or TRBD2 for D (5 bases each). V gave up 9 bases and J gave up 6 bases, with 16 bases separating them. The CDR3 length is 13 residues. CDR1 is MNHNS and CDR2 is SASEGT in the germline V gene. The CDR3 reads CASTRGPQDTQYF. CDR3 nucleotides: TGTGCCAGTACCCGGGGCCCCCAGGATACGCAGTATTTT.